The clone carrying this T cell receptor (beta chain) was seen only a few times. These data are taken from a study of early T cells in non-severe SARS-CoV-2 infection. Looked up from germline, CDR1 is LNHDA and CDR2 is SQIVND (reference sequence). Unmatched junction bases numbered 7, after V lost 6 bases and J lost 6 bases. The CDR3 has 14 residues. TCRdb re-analysed the 5' RACE reads in MiXCR, keeping a single row per CDR3 protein. The table lists about 64,000 distinct CDR3 sequences, roughly 9% of them singletons, with over 10% in the top ten. The TCR originated in an adult who was a healthcare worker with PCR-confirmed SARS-CoV-2 infection or an uninfected control (not recorded which). The chain combines TRBV19 with TRBJ2-3, with 9 bases fitting TRBD1. This specimen was whole blood, taken at baseline. The CDR3, as DNA: TGTGCCAGTAGCCCGGGACAGGGTATCGATACGCAGTATTTT. Its protein is CASSPGQGIDTQYF.